Each of the 30 T cell receptor beta chains below was sequenced from the same sample in a study of blood T cell repertoires in COVID-19 (dated by TCRdb to about 2020). Receptor amplification or capture employed the immunoSEQ multiplex PCR assay. The source is immuneACCESS, and TCRdb retained only in-frame sequences with V and J called. Part of the clones is not carried over; for the studies checked, unresolved V genes explain less than half of this, and the remainder is unexplained. This sample gives more than 90,000 clones in total; less than 90% of them show up just once. The ten most abundant clones make up 7.9% of the sample. Input material: peripheral blood. These receptors were obtained from a man between 65 and 85 years old who had recovered from COVID-19.

This rearrangement joins TRBV7-2 to TRBJ1-1, with 7 bases matching TRBD1. CDR1 is SGHTA and CDR2 is FQGNSA in the germline V gene. Losses at the gene ends were 6 bases for V and 4 bases for J; bases not matched to a gene: 5. This CDR3 has 13 residues. The CDR3 DNA is TGTGCCAGCAGATTGACAGGGCCCACTGAAGCTTTCTTT. Its protein product is CASRLTGPTEAFF.

This sequence joins TRBV12-3 or TRBV12-4 and TRBJ2-5; D is uncertain. The CDR3 length is 13 residues. V lost 3 bases, J lost 2 bases, and 7 bases lay in between. The CDR3 coding sequence is TGTGCCAGCAGTTTTAATTTACAAGAGACCCAGTACTTC. Its translation: CASSFNLQETQYF.

This clone appeared once. V is TRBV3-1 (or the pseudogene TRBV3-2) and J is TRBJ2-1; 9 nucleotides agree with TRBD1. The V gene end was trimmed by 0 bases and the J gene end by 9 bases; junction bases not matched to a gene: 12. There are 17 residues in the CDR3. Germline V gives CDR1 LGHDT, CDR2 YNNKEL (reference sequence). The CDR3 nucleotides read TGTGCCAGCAGCCAAGATGGGACAGGGAGAGGTTGGGGTGAGCAGTTCTTC. It is translated as CASSQDGTGRGWGEQFF.

This clone has a single count. The chain combines TRBV5-4 with TRBJ2-1; 14 positions agree with TRBD2. Germline lookup yields CDR1 SGHNT and CDR2 YYREEE (reference sequence). CDR3 length: 16 amino acids. Trimming at V came to 3 bases and at J to 7 bases, leaving 6 bases not matched to a gene. The CDR3 spells CASSSGLAGVRNEQFF. Here the CDR3 DNA reads TGTGCCAGCAGCTCGGGACTAGCGGGAGTAAGGAATGAGCAGTTCTTC. Supplemented by reference TRBV5-4 and TRBJ2-1, the full variable domain reads ETGVTQSPTHLIKTRGQQVTLRCSSQSGHNTVSWYQQALGQGPQFIFQYYREEENGRGNFPPRFSGLQFPNYSSELNVNALELDDSALYLCASSSGLAGVRNEQFFGPGTRLTVL.

The rearrangement uses TRBV29-1 and TRBJ1-1, with 7 bases identical to TRBD1. The CDR3 sequence is 14 residues long. Unmatched junction bases numbered 8, after V lost 7 bases and J lost 0 bases. In germline, CDR1 is SQVTM, CDR2 ANQGSEA. The CDR3 coding sequence is TGCAGCGCCACCAGGGACAGTATGAACACTGAAGCTTTCTTT. It specifies CSATRDSMNTEAFF.

The V gene is TRBV18, the J gene TRBJ2-3; D perhaps matches TRBD2 (5 bases). Germline lookup yields CDR1 KGHSH and CDR2 LQKENI. Between the trimmed V and J ends, which lost 1 base and 4 bases, there was a span of 15 bases. The CDR3 consists of 16 residues. CDR3 sequence: CASSPRESGGADTQYF. The CDR3 bases are TGTGCCAGCTCACCACGCGAAAGCGGTGGGGCAGATACGCAGTATTTT.

The rearrangement joins TRBV4-1 to TRBJ2-1; maybe TRBD1 (7 bases). V dropped 3 bases and J dropped 6 bases, with 21 bases sitting between them. The CDR3 is 17 amino acids. Germline lookup yields CDR1 MGHRA and CDR2 YSYEKL. CDR3 nucleotides: TGCGCCAGCAGCCATGACAGGGTCGGGGGACCCCTCAATGAGCAGTTCTTC. It encodes CASSHDRVGGPLNEQFF.

This chain connects TRBV11-2 to TRBJ1-1, with 9 bases fitting TRBD1. Germline V gene data show CDR1 as SGHAT and CDR2 as FQNNGV. Trimming at V came to 5 bases and at J to 0 bases, leaving 4 bases not matched to a gene. This CDR3 comprises 15 residues. The CDR3: CASSTRQGVNTEAFF. The CDR3 bases are TGTGCCAGCAGCACCCGACAGGGGGTGAACACTGAAGCTTTCTTT.

The chain is built from TRBV28 and TRBJ2-7, with a tentative D call TRBD2 (6 bases). Germline CDR1 is MDHEN and CDR2 is SYDVKM. This CDR3 is built from 14 residues. The germline V and J ends were trimmed by 7 bases and 9 bases, with 22 bases remaining between them. In DNA form, the CDR3 reads TGTGCCAGCACCCTAGGGAGCGGGCCTACGAGGCAGTACTTC. It translates to CASTLGSGPTRQYF.

In DNA, the CDR3 is TGTGCCAGCAGCGTAGGGAGCAGCACCGCAACTAATGAAAAACTGTTTTTT. It is translated as CASSVGSSTATNEKLFF. V is TRBV9 and J is TRBJ1-4; D gene uncertain. The V gene lost 0 bases and the J gene lost 0 bases, with 12 bases spanning the gap. Germline CDR1 reads SGDLS; CDR2 reads YYNGEE. This CDR3 comprises 17 residues.

This clone was counted a single time. This rearrangement joins TRBV3-1 (or the pseudogene TRBV3-2) to TRBJ2-7; tentative D call: TRBD2 (5 bases). Germline CDR1 is LGHDT and CDR2 is YNNKEL (reference sequence). The CDR3 is made up of 12 amino acids. The ends were cut back, 2 bases at V and 6 bases at J, with 8 bases in the middle. DNA for the CDR3: TGTGCCAGCAGCCAAAAACGGGGCGAGCAGTACTTC. Translating it yields CASSQKRGEQYF.

The chain links TRBV28 to TRBJ2-5; 7 positions match TRBD2. The CDR3 consists of 16 residues. Germline CDR1 reads MDHEN; CDR2 reads SYDVKM. The V and J ends lost 3 bases and 5 bases, in that order; junction bases with no gene match: 12. CDR3 protein: CASSFYRAGVRETQYF. DNA for the CDR3: TGTGCCAGCAGTTTTTATCGGGCGGGAGTGAGGGAGACCCAGTACTTC.

V gene TRBV5-8 combines with J gene TRBJ2-1, with 7 bases lining up with TRBD1. Germline lookup yields CDR1 SGHTS and CDR2 YDEGEE. V shed 4 bases and J 1 base; nucleotides not matched to a gene: 5. CDR3 length equals 15 residues. The CDR3, as DNA: TGTGCCAGCAGCCCTGGGACAGCTTCCTACAATGAGCAGTTCTTC. Its protein product is CASSPGTASYNEQFF.

This clone was picked up one time. Compared with germline, one end of the junction differs, possibly owing to a read error. The chain joins TRBV30 to TRBJ2-5; D possibly uses TRBD1 or TRBD2 (5 bases each). This CDR3 comprises 14 residues. Germline V gives CDR1 GTSNPN, CDR2 SVGIG (reference sequence). The chain's CDR3 is CACSGGAGEETQYF. The CDR3 coding sequence is TGTGCCTGTAGTGGGGGAGCAGGCGAAGAGACCCAGTACTTC. The full variable domain, in which reference TRBV30 and TRBJ2-5 provide the parts outside the CDR3, is SQTIHQWPATLVQPVGSPLSLECTVEGTSNPNLYWYRQAAGRGLQLLFYSVGIGQISSEVPQNLSASRPQDRQFILSSKKLLLSDSGFYLCACSGGAGEETQYFGPGTRLLVL.

V and J are TRBV29-1 and TRBJ2-5, with TRBD2 matching over 9 bases. The V gene end was trimmed by 4 bases and the J gene end by 4 bases; junction bases not matched to a gene: 7. This CDR3 is 14 amino acids long. Germline CDR1 is SQVTM and CDR2 is ANQGSEA. The CDR3 loop reads CSVGGSGGGETQYF. The CDR3 nucleotides read TGCAGCGTTGGGGGTAGCGGGGGAGGAGAGACCCAGTACTTC.

The rearrangement links TRBV3-1 (or the pseudogene TRBV3-2) to TRBJ1-1; no clear D gene. Per the germline V gene, CDR1 is LGHDT and CDR2 is YNNKEL (reference sequence). The CDR3 is made up of 12 amino acids. V lost 1 base, J lost 7 bases, and 7 bases lay in between. The CDR3 DNA is TGTGCCAGCAGCCAAGCCCTGCGTGAAGCTTTCTTT. This encodes CASSQALREAFF.

The chain employs TRBV5-4 and TRBJ2-1, with TRBD2 matching over 12 bases. V gave up 4 bases and J gave up 2 bases; unmatched junction bases: 4. CDR1 is SGHNT and CDR2 is YYREEE in the germline V gene (reference sequence). This CDR3 region has 16 residues. The CDR3 region has the DNA TGTGCCAGCAGCCCTTCTAGCGGGGGGGCCTACAATGAGCAGTTCTTC. This encodes CASSPSSGGAYNEQFF. The full variable domain, with the rest looked up from reference TRBV5-4 and TRBJ2-1, is ETGVTQSPTHLIKTRGQQVTLRCSSQSGHNTVSWYQQALGQGPQFIFQYYREEENGRGNFPPRFSGLQFPNYSSELNVNALELDDSALYLCASSPSSGGAYNEQFFGPGTRLTVL.

The rearrangement links TRBV5-1 to TRBJ1-2; 8 bases agree with TRBD1. The CDR3 is 15 residues long. V lost 2 bases, J lost 4 bases, and 7 bases stayed unmatched. Per germline, CDR1 SGHRS and CDR2 YFSETQ. CDR3 protein: CASSFRTGFGYGYTF. For the CDR3, the DNA is TGCGCCAGCAGCTTCAGGACAGGGTTCGGCTATGGCTACACCTTC.

V is TRBV7-9 and J is TRBJ1-2; 8 bases map to TRBD1. V dropped 4 bases and J dropped 3; count of bases not matched to a gene: 7. The CDR3 spans 15 residues. The germline CDR1 and CDR2 sequences are SEHNR and FQNEAQ (reference sequence). CDR3 bases: TGTGCCAGCAGCTCGCGACAGGGGTGGGACTATGGCTACACCTTC. It is translated as CASSSRQGWDYGYTF.

This chain connects TRBV6-6 to TRBJ2-3; D is possibly TRBD1 (5 bases). V lost 2 bases and J 3 bases, leaving 12 bases between the germline ends. This CDR3 spans 15 amino acids. The germline gives CDR1 MNHNY, CDR2 SVGAGI (reference sequence). As DNA, the CDR3 is TGTGCCAGCAGTTACGGAACCAGGGATACAGATACGCAGTATTTT. This encodes CASSYGTRDTDTQYF.

The CDR3: CASSVSGRDGEQYF. CDR3 nucleotide sequence: TGTGCCAGCAGTGTTAGCGGGAGGGATGGCGAGCAGTACTTC. V gene TRBV7-7 combines with J gene TRBJ2-7; 11 bases match TRBD2. This CDR3 has 14 amino acids. The trim removed 6 bases at V and 6 bases at J, leaving 7 bases unmatched. Germline V gives CDR1 SSHAT, CDR2 FNYEAQ (reference sequence).

The genes are TRBV29-1 and TRBJ1-4, with D perhaps matching TRBD1 (5 bases). The germline gives CDR1 SQVTM, CDR2 ANQGSEA. The CDR3 covers 13 residues. Trimming pared 3 bases from V and 3 bases from J, leaving 8 bases between. DNA for the CDR3: TGCAGCGTTGAGAAGGGGCCTAATGAAAAACTGTTTTTT. Amino acids: CSVEKGPNEKLFF.

This sequence joins TRBV2 and TRBJ1-4; 8 bases match TRBD1. With 8 bases clipped from V and 7 bases from J, the junction kept 6 bases outside the gene matches. The CDR3 covers 13 residues. Per germline, CDR1 SNHLY and CDR2 FYNNEI. Here the CDR3 DNA reads TGTGCCAGCTACACAGGGGGGGGTGAAAAACTGTTTTTT. Its protein product is CASYTGGGEKLFF. The full variable domain, in which reference TRBV2 and TRBJ1-4 provide the parts outside the CDR3, is EPEVTQTPSHQVTQMGQEVILRCVPISNHLYFYWYRQILGQKVEFLVSFYNNEISEKSEIFDDQFSVERPDGSNFTLKIRSTKLEDSAMYFCASYTGGGEKLFFGSGTQLSVL.

The chain is built from TRBV6-1 and TRBJ1-4; possible D gene TRBD1, 5 bases. This CDR3 comprises 14 residues. The V end lost 3 bases, the J end lost 4 bases, and 9 bases lay between the germline ends. Germline V gene lookup returns CDR1 MNHNS and CDR2 SASEGT. The CDR3 region has the DNA TGTGCCAGCAGTGATCGACAGTTTAATGAAAAACTGTTTTTT. It is translated as CASSDRQFNEKLFF.

J is TRBJ2-5 and V is TRBV5-6; 11 bases agree with TRBD1. Germline V gives CDR1 SGHDT, CDR2 YYEEEE. This CDR3 contains 14 residues. V lost 7 bases, J lost 5 bases, and 7 bases stayed unmatched. CDR3 residues: CASWGTGGSETQYF. The CDR3 nucleotides are TGTGCCAGCTGGGGGACAGGGGGATCGGAGACCCAGTACTTC. The whole variable domain, filled in from reference TRBV5-6 and TRBJ2-5, reads DAGVTQSPTHLIKTRGQQVTLRCSPKSGHDTVSWYQQALGQGPQFIFQYYEEEERQRGNFPDRFSGHQFPNYSSELNVNALLLGDSALYLCASWGTGGSETQYFGPGTRLLVL.

This chain links TRBV6-5 with TRBJ2-7; 10 bases map to TRBD2. The V gene end was trimmed by 5 bases and the J gene end by 6 bases; junction bases not matched to a gene: 10. This CDR3 is built from 15 residues. Looked up from germline, CDR1 is MNHEY and CDR2 is SVGAGI. CDR3 in amino acids: CASSTVAGGGSEQYF. In DNA form, the CDR3 reads TGTGCCAGCAGTACGGTAGCGGGAGGAGGGAGCGAGCAGTACTTC.

This sequence joins TRBV20-1 and TRBJ1-2; possible D gene TRBD1, 6 bases. The germline CDR1 and CDR2 sequences are DFQATT and SNEGSKA (reference sequence). CDR3 length: 10 residues. The V end lost 7 bases, the J end lost 6 bases, and 9 bases lay between the germline ends. For the CDR3, the DNA is TGCAGTGTCCAGGGGAATGGCTACACCTTC. This codes for CSVQGNGYTF.

The CDR3 is CASSKGDKYEQYF. In DNA form, the CDR3 reads TGTGCCAGCAGCAAAGGCGACAAGTACGAGCAGTACTTC. This chain uses TRBV21-1 with TRBJ2-7; the table's D call, TRBD1, was not checked against the DNA. TRBV21-1 is designated a pseudogene. The CDR3 contains 13 residues.

This clone was picked up one time. The chain employs TRBV24-1 and TRBJ1-1; 7 nucleotides match TRBD1. The CDR3 contains 13 residues. From germline, CDR1 is KGHDR and CDR2 SFDVKD. The ends lost 9 bases at V and 4 bases at J; junction bases unmatched: 7. The CDR3 nucleotides read TGTGCCACCTTCCCCAGGGGGGCCACTGAAGCTTTCTTT. Its protein product is CATFPRGATEAFF.

The chain joins TRBV29-1 to TRBJ2-1; weak D call: TRBD1 (6 bases). Germline CDR1 and CDR2: SQVTM and ANQGSEA. The length of the CDR3 is 13 residues. V lost 7 bases and J 6 bases, leaving 16 bases between the germline ends. CDR3 DNA sequence: TGCAGCGGTCAACAGGGATGGGTCAATGAGCAGTTCTTC. Its translation is CSGQQGWVNEQFF.